The 16 T cell receptor beta chains below all came from one sample that was sequenced in a study of T cells after yellow fever vaccination. Using its own MiXCR run on the 5' RACE reads, TCRdb lists one record per CDR3 protein. The repertoire holds a few hundred thousand distinct CDR3 sequences, with roughly 4% as singletons. The sample here was PBMCs, taken 5 days after the yellow fever booster vaccination. The receptors stem from a man younger than 35 who received the YFV17D yellow fever vaccine.

The chain uses TRBV4-3 and TRBJ2-1; TRBD2 matches at 7 bases. V was clipped by 0 bases and J by 3 bases; unmatched bases: 5. The germline V gene encodes CDR1 LGHNA and CDR2 YSLEER. CDR3 length: 16 residues. The CDR3 sequence is CASSQEVGRVYNEQFF. The CDR3 DNA reads as TGCGCCAGCAGCCAAGAAGTGGGGAGGGTCTACAATGAGCAGTTCTTC.

This clonotype was observed a few times. The chain carries TRBV7-3 and TRBJ2-3; perhaps D is TRBD1 or TRBD2 (5 bases each). CDR1 is SGHTA, CDR2 FQGTGA, per germline. The CDR3 is 16 residues long. The V and J ends lost 1 base and 2 bases respectively, with 13 bases between them. CDR3 DNA: TGTGCCAGCAGCTTAAATCCGGGGCTAGACACAGATACGCAGTATTTT. Protein product: CASSLNPGLDTDTQYF.

This clonotype has more than one count but fewer than ten. The rearrangement uses TRBV18 and TRBJ1-1; no definite D call. The germline gives CDR1 KGHSH, CDR2 LQKENI. V lost 0 bases and J lost 0, with 8 bases in between. The CDR3 covers 15 residues. CDR3 in amino acids: CASSPPSQLNTEAFF. The CDR3 DNA is TGTGCCAGCTCACCACCGAGCCAGTTGAACACTGAAGCTTTCTTT. The entire variable domain, with the rest obtained from reference TRBV18 and TRBJ1-1, is as follows: NAGVMQNPRHLVRRRGQEARLRCSPMKGHSHVYWYRQLPEEGLKFMVYLQKENIIDESGMPKERFSAEFPKEGPSILRIQQVVRGDSAAYFCASSPPSQLNTEAFFGQGTRLTVV.

This clonotype was observed many times. The V call is TRBV20-1, the J call TRBJ2-7; 7 bases line up with TRBD1. The CDR3 spans 16 residues. Per germline, CDR1 DFQATT and CDR2 SNEGSKA (reference sequence). V gave up 6 bases and J gave up 0 bases; unmatched junction bases: 14. CDR3 protein: CSAIGAGTVFSYEQYV. The CDR3 bases are TGCAGTGCAATTGGGGCTGGGACAGTGTTCTCCTACGAGCAGTACGTC.

There are many counts of this clonotype. This chain uses TRBV20-1 with TRBJ2-3, with D possibly TRBD2 on 5 matching bases. V lost 0 bases, J lost 0 bases, and 10 bases lay in between. The length of the CDR3 is 15 residues. CDR1 is DFQATT and CDR2 is SNEGSKA in the germline V gene (reference sequence). For the CDR3, the DNA is TGCAGTGCTAGAGATCCACGGGGAAGCACAGATACGCAGTATTTT. This translates into CSARDPRGSTDTQYF.

This clonotype was counted at least ten times. This rearrangement joins TRBV7-9 to TRBJ1-5; perhaps TRBD1 as D (6 bases). V lost 1 base and J lost 4, with 14 bases in between. Germline V gene sequence: CDR1 SEHNR, CDR2 FQNEAQ (reference sequence). This CDR3 has 16 amino acids. Here the CDR3 DNA reads TGTGCCAGCAGCTTAGTGCGGGGGCAAGGGAATCAGCCCCAGCATTTT. It yields the protein CASSLVRGQGNQPQHF.

This clonotype has just a few counts. The chain joins TRBV11-2 to TRBJ1-3; TRBD1 is a possible D gene (6 bases). This CDR3 spans 15 amino acids. The germline gives CDR1 SGHAT, CDR2 FQNNGV. V lost 0 bases, J lost 2 bases, and 8 bases lay in between. This chain's CDR3 is CASSLDGGPGNTIYF. CDR3 nucleotide sequence: TGTGCCAGCAGCTTAGACGGGGGCCCTGGAAACACCATATATTTT.

This clonotype was counted at least ten times. This CDR3 reads CSAAPGLGNTGELFF. CDR3 bases: TGCAGTGCTGCGCCGGGACTAGGGAACACCGGGGAGCTGTTTTTT. This rearrangement joins TRBV20-1 to TRBJ2-2, with 8 bases matching TRBD2. The CDR3 covers 15 residues. CDR1 and CDR2 (germline): DFQATT, SNEGSKA (reference sequence). V dropped 5 bases and J dropped 1; count of bases not matched to a gene: 6.

This clonotype appeared many times. The CDR3 spells CASDSKGFRSGANVLTF. The CDR3 DNA reads TGTGCCAGCGATAGTAAGGGTTTCCGCTCTGGGGCCAACGTCCTGACTTTC. The chain couples TRBV28 to TRBJ2-6; D is unresolved. This CDR3 comprises 17 residues. CDR1 and CDR2 from the germline V gene are MDHEN and SYDVKM. The V end was cut by 8 bases, the J end by 0 bases, with 17 bases between.

This clonotype was observed at least ten times. This rearrangement joins TRBV5-1 to TRBJ2-2, with TRBD2 identical over 8 bases. Germline V CDR1 and CDR2: SGHRS, YFSETQ. This CDR3 region has 15 residues. The trim removed 4 bases at V and 1 base at J, leaving 3 bases unmatched. This CDR3 is CASSRSGVNTGELFF. Here the CDR3 DNA reads TGCGCCAGCAGCCGTAGCGGGGTGAACACCGGGGAGCTGTTTTTT. Variable domain in full (rest from reference TRBV5-1 and TRBJ2-2): KAGVTQTPRYLIKTRGQQVTLSCSPISGHRSVSWYQQTPGQGLQFLFEYFSETQRNKGNFPGRFSGRQFSNSRSEMNVSTLELGDSALYLCASSRSGVNTGELFFGEGSRLTVL.

There are a few counts of this clonotype. The J gene is TRBJ1-1, the V gene TRBV19; a weak D match, TRBD1 (6 bases). CDR3 length: 13 amino acids. Germline CDR1 and CDR2: LNHDA and SQIVND (reference sequence). V lost 10 bases and J lost 0, with 12 bases in between. The CDR3 nucleotides are TGTGCCACCCGGACAGAAATGAACACTGAAGCTTTCTTT. It yields the protein CATRTEMNTEAFF.

The CDR3 sequence is CASGEQGPGNQPQHF. For the CDR3, the DNA is TGTGCCAGCGGCGAACAGGGCCCTGGCAATCAGCCCCAGCATTTT. V and J are TRBV6-2 or TRBV6-3 and TRBJ1-5, with D maybe TRBD1 (6 bases). This CDR3 is built from 15 residues. Trimming took 8 bases from V and 2 from J, leaving 16 bases between them. Germline CDR1 MNHEY, CDR2 SVGEGT.

V usage is TRBV2 and J usage is TRBJ1-4, with 9 nucleotides matching TRBD1. J was trimmed by 1 base and V by 5 bases; bases with no gene match: 11. The CDR3 sequence is 18 residues long. Germline CDR1 and CDR2: SNHLY and FYNNEI. CDR3 sequence reads: CASSLDRGTPLTNEKLFF. As DNA, the CDR3 is TGTGCCAGCAGTTTAGACAGGGGGACCCCCCTAACTAATGAAAAACTGTTTTTT.

A few counts support this clonotype. The V call is TRBV18, the J call TRBJ2-1, with D possibly TRBD1 on 5 matching bases. Germline lookup yields CDR1 KGHSH and CDR2 LQKENI. The CDR3 loop spans 15 amino acids. With 5 bases removed from V and 7 bases from J, the gap between germline ends came to 18 bases. The CDR3 DNA is TGTGCCAGCTCAGGGGCGGCCTTAGGTGGGAATGAGCAGTTCTTC. Residues: CASSGAALGGNEQFF.

This clonotype was counted many times. The V and J genes are TRBV5-1 and TRBJ2-3; D unclear. Trimming removed 0 bases at V and 3 bases at J, with 14 bases between. The CDR3 contains 16 residues. Per germline, CDR1 SGHRS and CDR2 YFSETQ. CDR3 amino acids: CASSLAVDWTTDTQYF. Here the CDR3 DNA reads TGCGCCAGCAGCTTGGCCGTGGATTGGACGACAGATACGCAGTATTTT. Supplemented by reference TRBV5-1 and TRBJ2-3, the full variable domain reads KAGVTQTPRYLIKTRGQQVTLSCSPISGHRSVSWYQQTPGQGLQFLFEYFSETQRNKGNFPGRFSGRQFSNSRSEMNVSTLELGDSALYLCASSLAVDWTTDTQYFGPGTRLTVL.

This clonotype was picked up a small number of times. The chain recombines TRBV6-2 or TRBV6-3 with TRBJ1-1, with 8 bases fitting TRBD1. V trimming: 5 bases; J trimming: 5 bases; junction bases outside the gene matches: 10. The CDR3 extends over 15 amino acids. Germline CDR1 and CDR2: MNHEY and SVGEGT. CDR3: CASSLQGEGATEAFF. As DNA, the CDR3 is TGTGCCAGCAGTCTACAGGGGGAAGGGGCAACTGAAGCTTTCTTT.